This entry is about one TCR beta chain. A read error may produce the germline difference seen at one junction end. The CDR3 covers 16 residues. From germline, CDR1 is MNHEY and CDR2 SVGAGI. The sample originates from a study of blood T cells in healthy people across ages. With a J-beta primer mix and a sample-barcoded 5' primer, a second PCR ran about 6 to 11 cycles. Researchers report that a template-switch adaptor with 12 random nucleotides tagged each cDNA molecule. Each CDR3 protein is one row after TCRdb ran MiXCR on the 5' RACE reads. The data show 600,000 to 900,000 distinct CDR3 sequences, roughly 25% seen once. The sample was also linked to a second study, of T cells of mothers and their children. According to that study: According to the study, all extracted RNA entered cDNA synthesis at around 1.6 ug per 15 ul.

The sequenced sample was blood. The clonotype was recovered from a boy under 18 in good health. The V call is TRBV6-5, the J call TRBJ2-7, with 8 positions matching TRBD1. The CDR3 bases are TGTGCCAGCAGTTACTCTGGGACAGGCGGTAGGTACGAGCAGTGCTTC. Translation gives CASSYSGTGGRYEQCF.